The 25 T cell receptor beta chains given below trace back to one sample, sequenced in a study of shared clonotypes between healthy human individuals. The method was immunoSEQ multiplex PCR; TCRdb's version includes in-frame clones alone and lacks a portion of them. The sample has under 2,500,000 clones, 90% to 96% seen once. The sample taken for sequencing was naive CD4+ T cells sorted from blood. Subset indicated: CD45RA+ positively selected. The receptor source for this set is a man aged 18 to 29 in good health.

This clone was counted between two and nine times. This sequence joins TRBV2 and TRBJ1-6, with 12 positions matching TRBD1. CDR3 length: 13 residues. Germline values: CDR1 SNHLY, CDR2 FYNNEI. With V trimmed by 8 bases and J by 9 bases, 2 bases remained unmatched. In DNA, the CDR3 is TGTGCCAGCGGGACAGGGGGCGGTTCACCCCTCCACTTT. Translating it yields CASGTGGGSPLHF. Full variable domain (remainder filled in from reference TRBV2 and TRBJ1-6): EPEVTQTPSHQVTQMGQEVILRCVPISNHLYFYWYRQILGQKVEFLVSFYNNEISEKSEIFDDQFSVERPDGSNFTLKIRSTKLEDSAMYFCASGTGGGSPLHFGNGTRLTVT.

The rearrangement joins TRBV7-2 to TRBJ1-2; D is perhaps TRBD1 (5 bases). Germline V CDR1 and CDR2: SGHTA, FQGNSA. The length of the CDR3 is 14 residues. V shed 1 base and J shed 7 bases, with 13 bases lying between them. DNA of the CDR3: TGTGCCAGCAGCTTAGATGGGGGTTTAGGTGGCTACACCTTC. This codes for CASSLDGGLGGYTF.

Note on this clone: At the DNA level, this CDR3 is encoded by other sequences in the same sample as well. The chain uses TRBV27 and TRBJ2-7; 9 bases agree with TRBD1. The CDR3 contains 15 residues. With 0 bases clipped from V and 4 bases from J, the junction kept 4 bases outside the gene matches. CDR1 MNHEY and CDR2 SMNVEV come from the germline V gene (reference sequence). CDR3 sequence reads: CASSLSGTGFYEQYF. CDR3 nucleotides: TGTGCCAGCAGTTTATCCGGGACAGGGTTTTACGAGCAGTACTTC.

The genes are TRBV6-5 and TRBJ2-5; tentative D call: TRBD1 (7 bases). Between the trimmed V and J ends, which lost 7 bases and 7 bases, there was a span of 19 bases. The germline V gene has CDR1 MNHEY and CDR2 SVGAGI. The CDR3 is 14 amino acids. The DNA for the CDR3 is TGTGCCAGCATCCCCCAGGCAGGGGGAGGGACCCAGTACTTC. The encoded protein is CASIPQAGGGTQYF.

The chain combines TRBV11-1 with TRBJ2-5; TRBD1 might be the D (5 bases). The CDR3 is 14 amino acids. The germline gives CDR1 SGHAT, CDR2 FQDESV (reference sequence). V lost 5 bases to trimming and J lost 5 bases, with 15 bases between them. CDR3 bases: TGTGCCAGCAGCCCAGAAGGGGCTTCGGAGACCCAGTACTTC. It codes for CASSPEGASETQYF.

The CDR3 DNA follows: TGTGCCAGCAGCTTGGCCGGGCGCTACCTAGTGCGCACTGAAGCTTTCTTT. It specifies CASSLAGRYLVRTEAFF. The chain carries TRBV5-6 and TRBJ1-1; D is ambiguous. The CDR3 sequence is 17 residues long. Looked up from germline, CDR1 is SGHDT and CDR2 is YYEEEE. V was trimmed by 0 bases and J by 4 bases, leaving 19 bases between them.

The chain carries TRBV5-1 and TRBJ2-3, with TRBD1 matching over 10 bases. This CDR3 spans 15 amino acids. The V and J ends lost 2 bases and 5 bases, in that order; junction bases with no gene match: 5. In germline, CDR1 is SGHRS, CDR2 YFSETQ. In DNA, the CDR3 is TGCGCCAGCAGCTTAGACAGGGGGCGATTAGATACGCAGTATTTT. Translated, it gives CASSLDRGRLDTQYF.

The gene calls are TRBV5-1 and TRBJ2-7, with TRBD2 identical over 8 bases. The CDR3 totals 16 residues. The germline gives CDR1 SGHRS, CDR2 YFSETQ. Germline trimming cut 0 bases from V and 4 bases from J; bases unmatched to any gene: 9. CDR3 sequence: CASSLGVNSGTYEQYF. The CDR3 nucleotides are TGCGCCAGCAGCTTGGGTGTTAATAGCGGGACGTACGAGCAGTACTTC.

The rearrangement links TRBV30 to TRBJ1-5; D is perhaps TRBD1 (5 bases). The CDR3 consists of 16 residues. V was pared by 5 bases and J by 4 bases, with 21 bases between. CDR1 is GTSNPN, CDR2 SVGIG, per germline (reference sequence). CDR3 in DNA: TGTGCCTGGTCCGGGACCCTCATTTTGGATAATCAGCCCCAGCATTTT. Translated, it gives CAWSGTLILDNQPQHF.

This clone has a single count. The V call is TRBV2, the J call TRBJ2-5; D unclear. CDR3 length equals 11 residues. CDR1 and CDR2 (germline): SNHLY, FYNNEI. V was pared by 5 bases and J by 5 bases, with 6 bases between. The CDR3 spells CASSSVETQYF. CDR3 bases: TGTGCCAGCAGTTCGGTGGAGACCCAGTACTTC.

The rearrangement joins TRBV4-1 to TRBJ1-5; D not resolved. In germline, CDR1 is MGHRA, CDR2 YSYEKL. The CDR3 is made up of 16 amino acids. Trimming cost V 1 base and J 5 bases, with 15 bases left between them. The CDR3 is CASSQALTAIHQPQHF. The CDR3 DNA reads as TGCGCCAGCAGCCAAGCGCTAACGGCCATCCATCAGCCCCAGCATTTT.

V is TRBV6-6 and J is TRBJ1-6; no definite D call. CDR1 MNHNY and CDR2 SVGAGI come from the germline V gene (reference sequence). V lost 5 bases, J lost 10 bases, and 15 bases lay in between. The CDR3 spans 14 residues. CDR3 residues: CASSPGRFGSPLHF. The CDR3 coding sequence is TGTGCCAGCAGTCCCGGGCGGTTTGGGTCACCCCTCCACTTT.

The V and J genes are TRBV30 and TRBJ1-4; D gene uncertain. The V end lost 4 bases, the J end lost 8 bases, and 11 bases lay between the germline ends. The CDR3 has 12 amino acids. In germline, CDR1 is GTSNPN, CDR2 SVGIG (reference sequence). The CDR3 nucleotides are TGTGCCTGGACCTCGGAAGGGGAAAAACTGTTTTTT. Translated, it gives CAWTSEGEKLFF.

CDR3 residues: CANSFGTNEKLFF. The DNA for the CDR3 is TGTGCCAACTCATTCGGGACTAATGAAAAACTGTTTTTT. The V gene is TRBV7-9, the J gene TRBJ1-4; D unclear. Germline V gene sequence: CDR1 SEHNR, CDR2 FQNEAQ (reference sequence). V was shortened by 10 bases and J by 2 bases, with 11 bases between the two germline ends. The CDR3 is 13 amino acids.

V gene TRBV5-6 combines with J gene TRBJ2-2; D gene uncertain. The CDR3 is 12 residues long. The germline V gene has CDR1 SGHDT and CDR2 YYEEEE. V lost 5 bases to trimming and J lost 3 bases, with 5 bases between them. The CDR3 sequence: CASRTYTGELFF. The CDR3 DNA is TGTGCCAGCAGAACATACACCGGGGAGCTGTTTTTT.

V is TRBV4-3 and J is TRBJ2-7; D remains ambiguous. Germline V CDR1 and CDR2: LGHNA, YSLEER. This CDR3 region has 14 residues. V was clipped by 0 bases and J by 9 bases, with 15 bases between them. The chain's CDR3 is CASSQDARSLAQYF. CDR3 coding DNA: TGCGCCAGCAGCCAAGATGCCCGAAGCCTCGCGCAGTACTTC.

The sample holds one count of this clone. The chain joins TRBV9 to TRBJ1-4; D is ambiguous. The CDR3 has 14 residues. CDR1 is SGDLS and CDR2 is YYNGEE in the germline V gene. The V and J ends lost 0 bases and 8 bases respectively, with 11 bases between them. The CDR3 is CASSVGGTGEKLFF. CDR3 DNA sequence: TGTGCCAGCAGCGTAGGGGGAACGGGAGAAAAACTGTTTTTT. Together with reference TRBV9 and TRBJ1-4, the CDR3 gives the full variable domain: DSGVTQTPKHLITATGQRVTLRCSPRSGDLSVYWYQQSLDQGLQFLIQYYNGEERAKGNILERFSAQQFPDLHSELNLSSLELGDSALYFCASSVGGTGEKLFFGSGTQLSVL.

V and J are TRBV6-6 and TRBJ1-3; D gene ambiguous. The CDR3 sequence is 13 residues long. Trimming shortened V by 11 bases and J by 0 bases, and 11 bases separated the two germline ends. The germline V gene has CDR1 MNHNY and CDR2 SVGAGI (reference sequence). For the CDR3, the DNA is TGTGCCGCGCGAATTTTCTCTGGAAACACCATATATTTT. Residues: CAARIFSGNTIYF.

The chain employs TRBV18 and TRBJ2-5; no clear D. The germline V gene has CDR1 KGHSH and CDR2 LQKENI. CDR3 length: 13 amino acids. Trimming removed 3 bases from V and 0 bases from J, with 5 bases in between. The CDR3 sequence is CASSPSYQETQYF. The DNA for the CDR3 is TGTGCCAGCTCACCTTCGTACCAAGAGACCCAGTACTTC.

The chain links TRBV6-1 to TRBJ2-3, with 11 bases that match TRBD2. V dropped 7 bases and J dropped 1; count of bases not matched to a gene: 4. Looked up from germline, CDR1 is MNHNS and CDR2 is SASEGT. The CDR3 runs to 15 residues. The CDR3: CASTFSGGGTDTQYF. Here the CDR3 DNA reads TGTGCCAGCACCTTTAGCGGGGGGGGCACAGATACGCAGTATTTT.

V gene TRBV6-5 combines with J gene TRBJ1-2, with a weak D call TRBD1 (6 bases). V was trimmed by 4 bases and J by 2 bases, leaving 14 bases between them. From germline, CDR1 is MNHEY and CDR2 SVGAGI. CDR3 length: 15 amino acids. CDR3 in amino acids: CASSLQGFGNYGYTF. The CDR3 region has the DNA TGTGCCAGCAGTTTACAGGGTTTTGGCAACTATGGCTACACCTTC.

J is TRBJ1-6 and V is TRBV7-2; maybe TRBD1 (6 bases). V was pared by 5 bases and J by 14 bases, with 13 bases between. The germline gives CDR1 SGHTA, CDR2 FQGNSA. The CDR3 covers 12 residues. The CDR3 DNA is TGTGCCAGCAGCCACAAAGGGGGAACCCTCCACTTT. This encodes CASSHKGGTLHF.

V is TRBV11-3 and J is TRBJ1-2; D is ambiguous. The CDR3 has 13 residues. V was cut by 0 bases and J by 5 bases, with 7 bases left in between. Germline V gives CDR1 SGHNT, CDR2 YENEEA. The CDR3 region is CASSLDGQYGYTF. In DNA form, the CDR3 reads TGTGCCAGCAGCTTAGATGGGCAGTATGGCTACACCTTC. Looking up the rest from reference TRBV11-3 and TRBJ1-2 gives the full variable domain: EAGVVQSPRYKIIEKKQPVAFWCNPISGHNTLYWYLQNLGQGPELLIRYENEEAVDDSQLPKDRFSAERLKGVDSTLKIQPAELGDSAVYLCASSLDGQYGYTFGSGTRLTVV.

V gene TRBV10-3 combines with J gene TRBJ2-1; TRBD1 or TRBD2 may be the D gene (5 bases each). Germline V gives CDR1 ENHRY, CDR2 SYGVKD. V gave up 10 bases and J gave up 4 bases, with 17 bases separating them. This CDR3 has 14 amino acids. The CDR3, as DNA: TGTGCCACGGAGGACAAACGATTATACAATGAGCAGTTCTTC. Its protein is CATEDKRLYNEQFF.

A word on this clone: The same CDR3 arises from other DNA sequences in this sample as well. The genes are TRBV7-2 and TRBJ1-2; weak D call: TRBD1 (5 bases). This CDR3 has 13 residues. CDR1 and CDR2 from the germline V gene are SGHTA and FQGNSA. The V and J ends lost 1 base and 4 bases respectively, with 7 bases between them. The CDR3 DNA is TGTGCCAGCAGCTTAGGTACAGGCTATGGCTACACCTTC. The encoded protein is CASSLGTGYGYTF.